Sequencing of this T cell receptor beta chain was carried out in a study of blood T cell repertoires in COVID-19. Across the study: Spain, Italy and the United States supplied samples that represented acute and convalescent COVID-19. In each case, the material was cDNA or gDNA derived from T cells, B-cell-depleted T cells, or PBMCs.

Recovered status applied to Cohort 3 donors who had two consecutive negative PCRs. It also applied to those with clearance or with symptom resolution. Looked up from germline, CDR1 is SGHNT and CDR2 is YYREEE (reference sequence). The length of the CDR3 is 19 residues. The V segment lost 3 bases and the J segment 2 bases; nucleotides outside the gene matches: 11. In the original workflow: From reference gene primer amplification, estimates of nucleated cell counts were derived. Sequencing used immunoSEQ multiplex PCR; TCRdb keeps in-frame clones, though not all of them. V and J calls and clone size are as listed in that table; D and trimming were resolved from the DNA. The sample records 250,000 to 350,000 clones, approximately 85% being singletons.

The receptor's source is a woman in her twenties or thirties who had recovered from COVID-19. The gene calls are TRBV5-4 and TRBJ2-1, with 13 bases aligning to TRBD2. Sample: PBMCs or T cells enriched from blood (not recorded which). The CDR3 coding sequence is TGTGCCAGCAGCTATCCGAGACTAGCGGGAGGCCGCCCCTACAATGAGCAGTTCTTC. This sequence encodes CASSYPRLAGGRPYNEQFF.